This T cell receptor beta chain was obtained from a study of cytomegalovirus exposure and HLA in healthy donors. Broader study findings: V- and J-gene trimming of TCR beta was linked (in a later analysis) to a missense DCLRE1C variant.

PCR amplification relied on 60 Vbeta primers (plus 13 Jbeta primers). Data came from immunoSEQ multiplex PCR; TCRdb stores just in-frame clones and leaves some out. The sample totals 200,000 or so clones. The germline V gene has CDR1 SGHRS and CDR2 YFSETQ. The CDR3 length is 18 residues. The V gene lost 3 bases and the J gene lost 0 bases, with 19 bases spanning the gap. Donors consisted of healthy bone marrow donors. Although they were nominally healthy when sampled, donors likely had unrecorded immune exposures. As for this clone: Its antigen is not identified.

The rearrangement uses TRBV5-1 and TRBJ2-1; TRBD2 is a possible D gene (6 bases). The TCR comes from a boy under 18 in good health and CMV-seronegative. Input material: PBMCs. The CDR3 coding sequence is TGCGCCAGCAGCTCGGGCCTAGGGAGGATGAGCTCCTACAATGAGCAGTTCTTC. Translated, it gives CASSSGLGRMSSYNEQFF.